Each of the 14 T cell receptor beta chains below was sequenced from the same sample in a study of OX40 agonist ivuxolimab in advanced cancers. Measured with immunoSEQ multiplex PCR; TCRdb has only the in-frame clones, and not every one. The data hold roughly 48,000 clones, with roughly 83% observed a single time. Sequencing used CD4+ or CD8+ T cells sorted from blood, obtained in a trial of the OX40 agonist ivuxolimab. These receptors came from an adult with an advanced solid tumor such as melanoma, head and neck, liver or kidney cancer.

This clone was picked up a small number of times. The chain has TRBV19 and TRBJ1-1; D is undetermined. Germline CDR1 and CDR2: LNHDA and SQIVND (reference sequence). The CDR3 extends over 14 amino acids. Trimming removed 3 bases at V and 1 base at J, with 9 bases between. The chain's CDR3 is CASSMGGENTEAFF. The CDR3 nucleotides are TGTGCCAGTAGTATGGGAGGTGAGAACACTGAAGCTTTCTTT.

The chain joins TRBV18 to TRBJ2-7, with 7 bases lining up with TRBD1. This CDR3 has 18 residues. Germline values: CDR1 KGHSH, CDR2 LQKENI. The trim removed 0 bases at V and 2 bases at J, leaving 13 bases unmatched. The CDR3 loop is CASSPPGSGTAYTYEQYF. The CDR3 DNA reads as TGTGCCAGCTCACCACCGGGTTCCGGGACAGCCTACACCTACGAGCAGTACTTC.

The gene calls are TRBV7-3 and TRBJ2-2; 8 nucleotides line up with TRBD1. Germline V gives CDR1 SGHTA, CDR2 FQGTGA. J was trimmed by 4 bases and V by 4 bases; bases with no gene match: 5. CDR3 length: 15 residues. In nucleotides, the CDR3 is TGTGCCAGCAGCTCCGGACAGGGAAGCACCGGGGAGCTGTTTTTT. Encoded protein: CASSSGQGSTGELFF.

The V call is TRBV6-5, the J call TRBJ2-5; the D gene is possibly TRBD1 (5 bases). With 5 bases removed from V and 4 bases from J, the gap between germline ends came to 17 bases. The germline V gene encodes CDR1 MNHEY and CDR2 SVGAGI. The CDR3 sequence is 15 residues long. In DNA, the CDR3 is TGTGCCAGCAGTCGCCTTACAGGAGCGAGAGAGACCCAGTACTTC. It translates to CASSRLTGARETQYF.

This clone was seen only a few times. V gene TRBV5-5 combines with J gene TRBJ2-2; D unclear. Germline V gives CDR1 SGHKS, CDR2 YYEKEE (reference sequence). Trimming took 1 base from V and 5 from J, leaving 6 bases between them. CDR3 length equals 13 residues. CDR3 DNA sequence: TGTGCCAGCAGCTTGCAACTAACCGGGGAGCTGTTTTTT. Translation gives CASSLQLTGELFF.

Only one count was recorded for this clone. The chain has TRBV28 and TRBJ2-4; a weak D match, TRBD2 (6 bases). This CDR3 region has 17 residues. The germline gives CDR1 MDHEN, CDR2 SYDVKM. Trimming pared 3 bases from V and 0 bases from J, leaving 15 bases between. The CDR3 bases are TGTGCCAGCAGTTTTATTCTATCGGGGGTAGCCAAAAACATTCAGTACTTC. Its protein product is CASSFILSGVAKNIQYF.

This sequence joins TRBV2 and TRBJ2-3; D ambiguous. This CDR3 is 12 amino acids long. Germline values: CDR1 SNHLY, CDR2 FYNNEI. V lost 6 bases to trimming and J lost 1 base, with 5 bases between them. The CDR3 bases are TGTGCCAGCAGCGTTCGCACAGATACGCAGTATTTT. Residues: CASSVRTDTQYF.

The chain combines TRBV18 with TRBJ2-3; TRBD2 matches at 13 bases. V dropped 3 bases and J dropped 2; count of bases not matched to a gene: 5. CDR3 size: 17 residues. CDR1 is KGHSH and CDR2 is LQKENI in the germline V gene. The CDR3 coding sequence is TGTGCCAGCTCACCGGTGACTAGCGGGGGGTCCACAGATACGCAGTATTTT. It yields the protein CASSPVTSGGSTDTQYF.

V is TRBV4-2 and J is TRBJ2-6; 10 bases line up with TRBD1. The trim removed 0 bases at V and 0 bases at J, leaving 2 bases unmatched. The CDR3 covers 18 residues. Germline loops: CDR1 LGHNA, CDR2 YNFKEQ. CDR3 region: CASSQDRTGGSGANVLTF. In DNA form, the CDR3 reads TGTGCCAGCAGCCAAGATCGGACAGGGGGCTCTGGGGCCAACGTCCTGACTTTC.

The chain joins TRBV5-1 to TRBJ2-7; D unresolved. This CDR3 is built from 14 residues. The germline V and J ends were trimmed by 3 bases and 2 bases, with 12 bases remaining between them. Germline assignment: CDR1 SGHRS and CDR2 YFSETQ. This CDR3 is CASSSISSTYEQYF. DNA of the CDR3: TGCGCCAGCAGCTCCATATCATCTACCTACGAGCAGTACTTC.

This chain connects TRBV28 to TRBJ2-4; 10 bases agree with TRBD2. J lost 0 bases, V lost 5 bases, and 4 bases had no gene match. This CDR3 comprises 16 residues. CDR1 and CDR2 (germline): MDHEN, SYDVKM. CDR3 protein: CASSPGLAKAKNIQYF. CDR3 DNA: TGTGCCAGCAGTCCGGGACTAGCGAAAGCCAAAAACATTCAGTACTTC.

This clone was recorded once. The chain uses TRBV19 and TRBJ1-5; D is uncertain. Germline V gene sequence: CDR1 LNHDA, CDR2 SQIVND (reference sequence). This CDR3 comprises 16 residues. V was pared by 1 base and J by 2 bases, with 12 bases between. The CDR3 nucleotides are TGTGCCAGTAGTATAGGTTCTTGGGTGGGCAATCAGCCCCAGCATTTT. This encodes CASSIGSWVGNQPQHF. Supplemented by reference TRBV19 and TRBJ1-5, the full variable domain reads DGGITQSPKYLFRKEGQNVTLSCEQNLNHDAMYWYRQDPGQGLRLIYYSQIVNDFQKGDIAEGYSVSREKKESFPLTVTSAQKNPTAFYLCASSIGSWVGNQPQHFGDGTRLSIL.

The J gene is TRBJ1-1, the V gene TRBV5-1, with TRBD1 matching over 9 bases. The trim removed 0 bases at V and 3 bases at J, leaving 12 bases unmatched. The germline V gene has CDR1 SGHRS and CDR2 YFSETQ. The CDR3 covers 18 residues. CDR3 nucleotides: TGCGCCAGCAGCTTGGCCCCCGGGACAGGGTATAGTGACACTGAAGCTTTCTTT. This encodes CASSLAPGTGYSDTEAFF.

On this clone itself: Other nucleotide sequences in the sample specify the same CDR3. The rearrangement uses TRBV5-1 and TRBJ2-5; D possibly corresponds to TRBD1 (6 bases). Germline V CDR1 and CDR2: SGHRS, YFSETQ. The V gene lost 4 bases and the J gene lost 2 bases, with 12 bases spanning the gap. CDR3 length equals 14 residues. The CDR3 is CASSSKQGQETQYF. CDR3 nucleotide sequence: TGCGCCAGCAGCAGCAAGCAGGGGCAAGAGACCCAGTACTTC. The full variable domain, in which reference TRBV5-1 and TRBJ2-5 provide the parts outside the CDR3, is KAGVTQTPRYLIKTRGQQVTLSCSPISGHRSVSWYQQTPGQGLQFLFEYFSETQRNKGNFPGRFSGRQFSNSRSEMNVSTLELGDSALYLCASSSKQGQETQYFGPGTRLLVL.